This is a list of T cell receptor beta chains from one sample in a study of shared clonotypes between healthy human individuals. Generated by immunoSEQ multiplex PCR, the TCRdb table keeps only in-frame clones and is missing some. The sample shows about 480,000 clones, 79% of them seen only once. Sequences were obtained from PBMCs. Receptors were obtained from a woman between 35 and 50 years old in good health. Some clones in this sample may be carry-over from other donors' samples. CDR3s include the opening cysteine and the closing phenylalanine or tryptophan. A D gene is named only where the DNA matches it firmly. Size values are once, few and many counts, or a class for expanded clones, and some rows have none.

j_call clone_size d_call cdr3_length v_call cdr3_aa cdr3_nt
TRBJ2-5 NA NA 13 TRBV2 CASSDTGQETQYF TGTGCCAGCAGTGACACGGGTCAAGAGACCCAGTACTTC
TRBJ2-7 many NA 12 TRBV10-1 CASSESGYEQYF TGCGCCAGCAGTGAGTCAGGCTACGAGCAGTACTTC
TRBJ2-1 NA NA 15 TRBV4-3 CASSLHRGTYNEQFF TGCGCCAGCAGCCTCCATAGGGGAACCTACAATGAGCAGTTCTTC
TRBJ1-2 NA NA 14 TRBV5-4 CASSLGSPNYGYTF TGTGCCAGCAGCTTAGGAAGTCCTAACTATGGCTACACCTTC
TRBJ2-7 NA NA 15 TRBV11-2 CASSLDGSPGHEQYF TGTGCCAGCAGCTTAGACGGGTCCCCTGGGCACGAGCAGTACTTC
TRBJ2-7 NA TRBD1 13 TRBV28 CASSPAGGGEQYF TGTGCCAGCAGCCCTGCAGGGGGCGGTGAGCAGTACTTC
TRBJ2-5 NA TRBD2 16 TRBV7-3 CASSLASGRSLETQYF TGTGCCAGCAGCTTGGCTAGCGGGAGGTCTTTGGAGACCCAGTACTTC
TRBJ1-3 NA NA 14 TRBV18 CASSYDSAGNTIYF TGTGCCAGCTCATACGACAGTGCTGGAAACACCATATATTTT
TRBJ1-1 once TRBD1 22 TRBV4-1 CASSQPLRRTGPSRPMNTEAFF TGCGCCAGCAGCCAGCCCCTACGCCGGACAGGTCCCAGCAGGCCGATGAACACTGAAGCTTTCTTT
TRBJ2-2 few TRBD2 16 TRBV7-9 CASSLLLAGDTGELFF TGTGCCAGCAGCTTACTCCTAGCGGGGGACACCGGGGAGCTGTTTTTT
TRBJ2-7 NA TRBD2 15 TRBV19 CASSISTSGSYEQYF TGTGCCAGTAGTATTTCGACTAGCGGGTCCTACGAGCAGTACTTC
TRBJ2-3 NA NA 14 TRBV10-3 CATSLTADTDTQYF TGTGCCACGTCCTTGACAGCGGACACAGATACGCAGTATTTT
TRBJ1-5 once TRBD1 15 TRBV6-6 CASRKQGARWQPQHF TGTGCCAGCAGAAAACAGGGGGCAAGATGGCAGCCCCAGCATTTT
TRBJ1-1 NA NA 11 TRBV5-6 CASSLLGEAFF TGTGCCAGCAGCTTGTTAGGGGAAGCTTTCTTT
TRBJ2-5 many TRBD2 15 TRBV9 CASASSTGGKETQYF TGTGCCAGCGCCTCTAGCACGGGGGGAAAAGAGACCCAGTACTTC
TRBJ1-1 few NA 14 TRBV18 CASSPDRGITEAFF TGTGCCAGCTCACCGGACCGGGGGATCACTGAAGCTTTCTTT
TRBJ2-1 NA TRBD1 14 TRBV10-3 CAISERGQGGEQFF TGTGCCATCAGTGAAAGAGGACAGGGGGGCGAGCAGTTCTTC
TRBJ2-7 NA NA 14 TRBV7-2 CASSPRVMDYEQYF TGTGCCAGCTCCCCGAGGGTTATGGACTACGAGCAGTACTTC
TRBJ2-7 NA NA 12 TRBV19 CASSTRLNEQYF TGTGCCAGTAGTACCCGACTGAACGAGCAGTACTTC
TRBJ1-4 NA TRBD1 15 TRBV5-1 CASSLDAGGAEKLFF TGCGCCAGCAGCTTGGATGCAGGGGGTGCTGAAAAACTGTTTTTT
TRBJ2-5 NA NA 15 TRBV19 CASSMGGLGRETQYF TGTGCCAGTAGTATGGGGGGGCTGGGGCGCGAGACCCAGTACTTC
TRBJ2-5 NA TRBD2 15 TRBV29-1 CSVDLASGSGETQYF TGCAGCGTTGATTTGGCTAGCGGGAGTGGTGAGACCCAGTACTTC
TRBJ2-5 NA TRBD2 13 TRBV27 CASSPGTKGTQYF TGTGCCAGCAGTCCAGGGACTAAGGGGACCCAGTACTTC
TRBJ2-5 NA NA 15 TRBV28 CASSLALRGIETQYF TGTGCCAGCAGTTTGGCATTGCGGGGAATCGAGACCCAGTACTTC
TRBJ1-3 NA NA 14 TRBV2 CASSDRFSGNTIYF TGTGCCAGCAGTGACCGGTTCTCTGGAAACACCATATATTTT
TRBJ2-3 many TRBD1 15 TRBV5-1 CASSLWGQRTDTQYF TGCGCCAGCAGCTTGTGGGGACAGAGGACAGATACGCAGTATTTT
TRBJ2-1 NA TRBD2 18 TRBV5-4 CASSPQAGGLSSYNEQFF TGTGCCAGCAGCCCTCAAGCGGGAGGTTTGAGCTCCTACAATGAGCAGTTCTTC
TRBJ2-1 NA NA 12 TRBV13 CASSLQGYEQFF TGTGCCAGCAGCTTACAGGGCTATGAGCAGTTCTTC
TRBJ2-1 NA TRBD2 15 TRBV11-2 CASSFPSGRYNEQFF TGTGCCAGCAGCTTCCCTAGCGGGAGATACAATGAGCAGTTCTTC
TRBJ1-2 NA NA 15 TRBV7-2 CASMFGGGANYGYTF TGTGCCAGCATGTTTGGTGGGGGGGCTAACTATGGCTACACCTTC
TRBJ2-2 few TRBD2 17 TRBV4-2 CASSPGTSGKYTGELFF TGTGCCAGCAGCCCCGGGACTAGCGGGAAGTACACCGGGGAGCTGTTTTTT
TRBJ1-1 few NA 13 TRBV7-6 CASSPRGETEAFF TGTGCCAGCAGCCCCCGGGGAGAGACTGAAGCTTTCTTT
TRBJ2-1 NA NA 11 TRBV20-1 CSARTVGEQFF TGCAGTGCTAGAACGGTTGGGGAGCAGTTCTTC
TRBJ2-1 NA NA 12 TRBV25-1 CASSDWYNEQFF TGTGCCAGCAGCGACTGGTACAATGAGCAGTTCTTC
TRBJ2-5 NA TRBD2 17 TRBV7-9 CASSLEGLAGYQETQYF TGTGCCAGCAGCTTAGAAGGACTAGCGGGATACCAAGAGACCCAGTACTTC
TRBJ1-5 NA NA 13 TRBV2 CASSEYADQPQHF TGTGCCAGCAGTGAATACGCCGATCAGCCCCAGCATTTT
TRBJ2-7 NA NA 12 TRBV7-3 CASSEPGHCAHF TGTGCCAGCAGCGAGCCGGGACATTGCGCGCACTTC